This T cell receptor (beta chain) was retrieved from a study of identical twins. A single record per CDR3 protein comes from TCRdb applying MiXCR to the 5' RACE reads. The table lists some 590,000 distinct CDR3 sequences, roughly 9.9% of them singletons. CDR3 length: 12 residues. Trimming left V 0 bases short and J 12 bases short, with 8 bases between. Per germline, CDR1 SNHLY and CDR2 FYNNEI. Study-level findings and limits: Weaker excess sharing between twins was seen in beta out-of-frame sequences.

Remarks on this clonotype: The antigen remains undetermined.

Another study also made use of these data, one on yellow fever vaccine responses in identical twins. From that report: Twins' vaccine T cell response reportedly seemed partly convergent, partly personalized.

The specimen was PBMCs. This TCR was sampled from a young woman in good health. The chain couples TRBV2 to TRBJ1-4; possibly TRBD1 for D (5 bases). CDR3 sequence reads: CASSEAGVELFF. DNA for the CDR3: TGTGCCAGCAGTGAAGCGGGGGTGGAACTGTTTTTT.